The 11 T cell receptor beta chains reported below all come from one sample, sequenced in a study of blood T cells in healthy people across ages. Primers used in a second PCR of about 6 to 11 cycles were a sample-barcoded 5' primer and a J-beta primer mix. MiXCR was run by TCRdb on the 5' RACE reads, yielding one entry per CDR3 protein. This sample has around 870,000 distinct CDR3 sequences, with roughly 26% found just once. The sample comprised blood. Receptor source: a woman older than 75 in good health.

About this clonotype itself: Possible read error: a much larger clone is one base away. V usage is TRBV6-5 and J usage is TRBJ2-1; no firm D call. CDR1 and CDR2 from the germline V gene are MNHEY and SVGAGI. Trimming shortened V by 4 bases and J by 6 bases, and 13 bases separated the two germline ends. The CDR3 loop spans 14 amino acids. The CDR3 DNA reads as TGTGCCAGCAGTTCTCCCTCCTCGGGCAATGAGCAGTTCTTC. It specifies CASSSPSSGNEQFF.

This rearrangement joins TRBV10-3 to TRBJ2-5, with 9 bases that match TRBD2. The CDR3 has 12 residues. Unmatched junction bases numbered 4, after V lost 4 bases and J lost 10 bases. Germline V lookup: CDR1 ENHRY, CDR2 SYGVKD. The chain's CDR3 is CAISGTSDYQYF. The CDR3 nucleotides are TGTGCCATCAGTGGGACTAGCGACTACCAGTACTTC.

Comments on this clonotype: A much more abundant neighbour one base away suggests this may be a read error. The rearrangement links TRBV27 to TRBJ2-3; 7 bases line up with TRBD1. CDR1 and CDR2 (germline): MNHEY, SMNVEV (reference sequence). CDR3 length equals 13 residues. CDR3 amino acids: CASSRDSPDTRYF. Here the CDR3 DNA reads TGTGCCAGCAGCCGGGACAGCCCCGATACGCGGTATTTT.

A word on this clonotype: One junction end disagrees with the germline gene, perhaps due to a read error. The V gene is TRBV5-1, the J gene TRBJ2-2, with D tentatively TRBD1 (6 bases). CDR3 length equals 14 residues. Germline CDR1 and CDR2: SGHRS and YFSETQ. In DNA, the CDR3 is TGCGCCAGCAGCATCAGGGGTGACACCGGGGAGCGGTTTTTT. Its protein product is CASSIRGDTGERFF.

V gene TRBV20-1 combines with J gene TRBJ2-3; 7 nucleotides match TRBD1. V was pared by 5 bases and J by 3 bases, with 5 bases of the junction left unmatched. The CDR3 loop spans 13 amino acids. Looked up from germline, CDR1 is DFQATT and CDR2 is SNEGSKA (reference sequence). Here the CDR3 DNA reads TGCAGTGCTTGGACAGGACTTACAGATACGCAGTATTTT. This encodes CSAWTGLTDTQYF.

This clonotype was seen a handful of times. The gene calls are TRBV30 and TRBJ1-4; D may be TRBD1 (5 bases). V shed 0 bases and J shed 8 bases, with 13 bases lying between them. Per the germline V gene, CDR1 is GTSNPN and CDR2 is SVGIG (reference sequence). CDR3 length equals 14 residues. The CDR3 region has the DNA TGTGCCTGGAGTGTACGGCTGGGACCAGAAAAACTGTTTTTT. Its translation: CAWSVRLGPEKLFF.

The gene calls are TRBV7-9 and TRBJ2-7, with D perhaps given as TRBD1 or TRBD2 (5 bases each). The V gene's germline CDR1 is SEHNR and CDR2 FQNEAQ (reference sequence). The CDR3 runs to 15 residues. V was cut by 5 bases and J by 5 bases, with 19 bases left in between. The CDR3 DNA reads TGTGCCAGCAGCGCTAGAGGGGTCCCCGTCCACGAGCAGTACTTC. As protein: CASSARGVPVHEQYF.

The J gene is TRBJ2-1, the V gene TRBV9; 9 positions agree with TRBD1. The J segment lost 9 bases and the V segment lost 4 bases, leaving 11 bases of the junction unmatched. The germline gives CDR1 SGDLS, CDR2 YYNGEE. This CDR3 comprises 15 residues. The CDR3 spells CASSKGDREYPEQFF. The CDR3 coding sequence is TGTGCCAGCAGCAAAGGGGACAGGGAGTACCCTGAGCAGTTCTTC.

This clonotype occurred many times. CDR3 region: CASSQDRPGSGDTQYF. CDR3 in DNA: TGCGCCAGCAGCCAAGATCGACCGGGGTCGGGAGATACGCAGTATTTT. The V call is TRBV4-1, the J call TRBJ2-3; D is possibly TRBD2 (5 bases). This CDR3 region has 16 residues. Trimming left V 0 bases short and J 5 bases short, with 15 bases between. CDR1 MGHRA and CDR2 YSYEKL come from the germline V gene.

As DNA, the CDR3 is TGCGCCAGCAGCTTGTATTTCGGGGACTCCTACAATGAGCAGTTCTTC. It specifies CASSLYFGDSYNEQFF. V and J are TRBV5-1 and TRBJ2-1, with a weak D call TRBD2 (5 bases). The germline CDR1 and CDR2 sequences are SGHRS and YFSETQ. CDR3 length: 16 residues. Trimming took off 1 base at V and 0 bases at J, with 11 bases between the two ends.

A note on this clonotype: A single base separates this from a much larger clone, so it may be a read error. The chain is built from TRBV5-1 and TRBJ2-1, with D maybe TRBD1 (6 bases). This CDR3 region has 14 residues. Germline V gene lookup returns CDR1 SGHRS and CDR2 YFSETQ. Deletions cut 4 bases from V and 5 bases from J, with 13 bases between. This CDR3 is CASSTWTENNEQFF. The CDR3 nucleotides are TGCGCCAGCAGCACCTGGACAGAGAACAATGAGCAGTTCTTC. The entire variable domain, with the rest obtained from reference TRBV5-1 and TRBJ2-1, is as follows: KAGVTQTPRYLIKTRGQQVTLSCSPISGHRSVSWYQQTPGQGLQFLFEYFSETQRNKGNFPGRFSGRQFSNSRSEMNVSTLELGDSALYLCASSTWTENNEQFFGPGTRLTVL.